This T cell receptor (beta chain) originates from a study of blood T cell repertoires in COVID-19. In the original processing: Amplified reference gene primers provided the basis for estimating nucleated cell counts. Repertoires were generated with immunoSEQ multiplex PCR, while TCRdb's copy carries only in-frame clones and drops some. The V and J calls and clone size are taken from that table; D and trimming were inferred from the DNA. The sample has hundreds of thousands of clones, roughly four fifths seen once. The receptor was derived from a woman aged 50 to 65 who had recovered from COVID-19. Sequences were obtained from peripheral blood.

The CDR3 loop is CAGLRGSKSGELFF. In DNA, the CDR3 is TGTGCCGGATTGCGGGGCAGCAAGTCCGGGGAGCTGTTTTTT. This chain uses TRBV30 with TRBJ2-2, with a tentative D call TRBD2 (6 bases). Germline CDR1 reads GTSNPN; CDR2 reads SVGIG (reference sequence). This CDR3 region has 14 residues. The V and J ends lost 8 bases and 6 bases respectively, with 19 bases between them. Filled out from reference TRBV30 and TRBJ2-2, the complete variable domain reads SQTIHQWPATLVQPVGSPLSLECTVEGTSNPNLYWYRQAAGRGLQLLFYSVGIGQISSEVPQNLSASRPQDRQFILSSKKLLLSDSGFYLCAGLRGSKSGELFFGEGSRLTVL.